This TCR beta chain came from a study of blood T cells in healthy people across ages. About the study: The template switching approach captured approximately one barcoded beta molecule for every two T cells. General study points: Among T cells, TCR beta diversity per million cells dropped roughly linearly as age rose.

The CDR3 totals 13 residues. V was pared by 5 bases and J by 4 bases, with 4 bases of the junction left unmatched. Germline V gene lookup returns CDR1 DFQATT and CDR2 SNEGSKA (reference sequence). This clonotype has at least ten counts. Its antigen is unknown. Healthy Caucasian individuals from Russia aged 6 to 90 were enrolled as donors. Primed by a sample-barcoded 5' primer and a J-beta primer mix, a second PCR proceeded for about 7 to 12 cycles. Each of the cDNA molecules was tagged by a template-switch adaptor with 12 random nucleotides. In TCRdb, the 5' RACE reads were re-called with MiXCR into one record per CDR3 protein. The table lists over 600,000 distinct CDR3 sequences, 56% of them singletons, with more than 25% in the top ten.

Input material: blood. The V call is TRBV20-1, the J call TRBJ1-5, with TRBD1 matching 8 bases. The clonotype originates from a man aged 35 to 55 in good health. CDR3 nucleotide sequence: TGCAGTGCTCAGAACAGGGGGAATCAGCCCCAGCATTTT. Its protein is CSAQNRGNQPQHF.